The present T cell receptor (beta chain) was sequenced within a study of Graves' ophthalmopathy and Graves' hyperthyroidism. Amplified material comprised TCR beta CDR3 regions derived from RNA transcripts. HTBI primers served in a first-round RT-PCR, which a second-round multiplex PCR followed. TCRdb recomputed calls from the multiplex PCR reads with MiXCR, one row per CDR3 protein. The table records 1 million to 1.3 million distinct CDR3 sequences, about 38% of them present only once. Overall study results and limits: With more than 60% sensitivity and approximately 72% specificity, the model predicted ophthalmopathy progression. A 13-signature model separated ophthalmopathy from stable hyperthyroidism, just over 85% sensitivity, around 78% specificity. The majority of expanded thyroid clonotypes above 0.001 frequency also occurred in blood.

Trimming removed 0 bases from V and 5 bases from J, with 10 bases in between. This CDR3 has 14 amino acids. Germline CDR1 and CDR2: LNHNV and YYDKDF (reference sequence). As to this clonotype: As yet, its antigen is unknown.

If patients had other autoimmune diseases, uncontrolled infections, pregnancy or lactation, they were excluded. Specimen: peripheral blood or thyroid tissue (not recorded which). This receptor was identified in an adult man with Graves' hyperthyroidism. The chain uses TRBV15 and TRBJ1-1, with D possibly TRBD1 on 6 matching bases. CDR3 in DNA: TGTGCCACCAGCAGAGATGCAGGGGTGACTGAAGCTTTCTTT. Amino acid sequence: CATSRDAGVTEAFF.